These 9 T cell receptor beta chains originate from one sample sequenced in a study of blood T cell repertoires in COVID-19. Assay: immunoSEQ multiplex PCR; the TCRdb copy retains only in-frame clones and omits some. The table includes roughly 350,000 clones, around 87% detected once. Sequenced material: peripheral blood. The receptors stem from a woman in her forties or fifties with active or convalescent COVID-19.

This clone has only one observation. The chain carries TRBV5-1 and TRBJ1-4; TRBD1 matches 7 bases. The CDR3 covers 14 residues. CDR1 is SGHRS, CDR2 YFSETQ, per germline. The ends lost 4 bases at V and 5 bases at J; junction bases unmatched: 5. The CDR3 region is CASSPGTENEKLFF. The DNA for the CDR3 is TGCGCCAGCAGCCCTGGGACAGAGAATGAAAAACTGTTTTTT.

A single count supports this clone. The chain links TRBV7-2 to TRBJ2-3, with 13 bases matching TRBD2. Germline V CDR1 and CDR2: SGHTA, FQGNSA. CDR3 length equals 16 residues. The V and J ends lost 5 bases and 6 bases, in that order; junction bases with no gene match: 8. CDR3 nucleotide sequence: TGTGCCAGCAGCCGCCGCACTAGCGGGGGGGCGGATACGCAGTATTTT. Translated: CASSRRTSGGADTQYF.

The chain is built from TRBV7-2 and TRBJ1-6; perhaps TRBD1 as D (6 bases). Looked up from germline, CDR1 is SGHTA and CDR2 is FQGNSA. The ends were cut back, 5 bases at V and 10 bases at J, with 15 bases in the middle. The CDR3 extends over 14 amino acids. The CDR3 here is CASSQATGTSPLHF. The DNA for the CDR3 is TGTGCCAGCAGCCAAGCGACAGGAACCTCACCCCTCCACTTT. Full variable domain (remainder filled in from reference TRBV7-2 and TRBJ1-6): GAGVSQSPSNKVTEKGKDVELRCDPISGHTALYWYRQSLGQGLEFLIYFQGNSAPDKSGLPSDRFSAERTGGSVSTLTIQRTQQEDSAVYLCASSQATGTSPLHFGNGTRLTVT.

Comments on this clone: Other DNA sequences within the sample encode an identical CDR3. The chain joins TRBV3-1 (or the pseudogene TRBV3-2) to TRBJ1-2; 8 bases fit TRBD1. Germline V CDR1 and CDR2: LGHDT, YNNKEL (reference sequence). This CDR3 has 14 residues. The V gene end was trimmed by 1 base and the J gene end by 2 bases; junction bases not matched to a gene: 0. The CDR3 here is CASSQGQGNYGYTF. The CDR3 DNA follows: TGTGCCAGCAGCCAAGGACAGGGGAACTATGGCTACACCTTC.

CDR3: CAWSLTGGRVEAFF. The DNA of the CDR3 is TGTGCCTGGAGCCTCACGGGGGGGAGGGTCGAAGCTTTCTTT. The rearrangement uses TRBV30 and TRBJ1-1; D possibly corresponds to TRBD1 (5 bases). V was pared by 3 bases and J by 8 bases, with 19 bases between. Germline V lookup: CDR1 GTSNPN, CDR2 SVGIG (reference sequence). This CDR3 is 14 amino acids long.

This clone showed up just a few times. V usage is TRBV5-1 and J usage is TRBJ1-5, with unresolved D. V was clipped by 4 bases and J by 5 bases, with 16 bases between them. There are 15 residues in the CDR3. Germline V CDR1 and CDR2: SGHRS, YFSETQ. Here the CDR3 reads CASSLSSAPDQPQHF. The CDR3 region has the DNA TGCGCCAGCAGCCTGTCCAGCGCCCCAGATCAGCCCCAGCATTTT. The complete variable domain, with remaining parts taken from reference TRBV5-1 and TRBJ1-5, reads KAGVTQTPRYLIKTRGQQVTLSCSPISGHRSVSWYQQTPGQGLQFLFEYFSETQRNKGNFPGRFSGRQFSNSRSEMNVSTLELGDSALYLCASSLSSAPDQPQHFGDGTRLSIL.

The rearrangement joins TRBV7-2 to TRBJ2-6; a possible D gene is TRBD1 (5 bases). Germline V gene lookup returns CDR1 SGHTA and CDR2 FQGNSA. Between the trimmed V and J ends, which lost 2 bases and 3 bases, there was a span of 8 bases. The CDR3 loop spans 15 amino acids. The chain's CDR3 is CASSLQGLGANVLTF. The CDR3 DNA reads as TGTGCCAGCAGCTTACAGGGTCTTGGGGCCAACGTCCTGACTTTC.

This clone was observed a few times. The chain carries TRBV6-6 and TRBJ1-5; D is uncertain. Per the germline V gene, CDR1 is MNHNY and CDR2 is SVGAGI (reference sequence). The CDR3 contains 14 residues. The V end lost 0 bases, the J end lost 5 bases, and 8 bases lay between the germline ends. The DNA for the CDR3 is TGTGCCAGCAGTTACTCAGATGGAGATCAGCCCCAGCATTTT. Residues: CASSYSDGDQPQHF.

J is TRBJ2-1 and V is TRBV6-2 or TRBV6-3; 7 bases map to TRBD2. The CDR3 has 17 residues. The ends lost 2 bases at V and 0 bases at J; junction bases unmatched: 7. Germline-derived CDR1 and CDR2 are MNHEY and SVGEGT. CDR3 amino acids: CASSYPLGGSSYNEQFF. In DNA, the CDR3 is TGTGCCAGCAGTTACCCTCTGGGGGGGAGCTCCTACAATGAGCAGTTCTTC.